The next 4 T cell receptor beta chains were all read from a single sample in a study of patients and donors after allogeneic stem cell transplantation. TCRdb reprocessed the RT-PCR reads via MiXCR and lists one record per CDR3 protein. The sample comprises about 960,000 distinct CDR3 sequences, 18% of which are singletons, and under 6.5% rests with the top ten. The sequencing input was blood, either unsorted or a sorted T cell fraction (not recorded which). The receptors shown here come from a human donor who was either an allogeneic HSCT recipient or a stem cell or donor lymphocyte infusion donor (not recorded which). It is not recorded whose cells these are; they may come from a transplant donor.

The chain uses TRBV18 and TRBJ2-1; 11 nucleotides align to TRBD2. With V trimmed by 0 bases and J by 10 bases, 11 bases remained unmatched. Germline V CDR1 and CDR2: KGHSH, LQKENI. CDR3 length: 17 amino acids. The CDR3 nucleotides are TGTGCCAGCTCACCACCGCGCCCTAGCGGGAGGATCGGGGAGCAGTTCTTC. Translating gives CASSPPRPSGRIGEQFF.

This sequence joins TRBV7-2 and TRBJ2-7; D might be TRBD1 (6 bases). Per the germline V gene, CDR1 is SGHTA and CDR2 is FQGNSA. V was cut by 0 bases and J by 1 base, with 10 bases left in between. CDR3 length: 15 amino acids. The CDR3 protein is CASSLAWTESYEQYF. The CDR3 DNA reads TGTGCCAGCAGCTTAGCTTGGACAGAGTCCTACGAGCAGTACTTC.

This clonotype showed up just a few times. DNA of the CDR3: TGTGCCAGCAGTCTAAGCGGGACAGGGGGAGGCTACACCTTC. Amino acids: CASSLSGTGGGYTF. The chain uses TRBV12-3 or TRBV12-4 and TRBJ1-2, with 11 bases matching TRBD1. This CDR3 comprises 14 residues. The J segment lost 8 bases and the V segment lost 5 bases, leaving 7 bases of the junction unmatched.

This clonotype was observed a few times. This chain links TRBV5-6 with TRBJ1-4; no reliable D call. V lost 0 bases and J 7 bases, leaving 16 bases between the germline ends. Germline CDR1 is SGHDT and CDR2 is YYEEEE. This CDR3 region has 16 residues. The CDR3 nucleotides are TGTGCCAGCAGCTTGGCCCGAGCTTGGGAGGGTGAAAAACTGTTTTTT. Its protein product is CASSLARAWEGEKLFF.